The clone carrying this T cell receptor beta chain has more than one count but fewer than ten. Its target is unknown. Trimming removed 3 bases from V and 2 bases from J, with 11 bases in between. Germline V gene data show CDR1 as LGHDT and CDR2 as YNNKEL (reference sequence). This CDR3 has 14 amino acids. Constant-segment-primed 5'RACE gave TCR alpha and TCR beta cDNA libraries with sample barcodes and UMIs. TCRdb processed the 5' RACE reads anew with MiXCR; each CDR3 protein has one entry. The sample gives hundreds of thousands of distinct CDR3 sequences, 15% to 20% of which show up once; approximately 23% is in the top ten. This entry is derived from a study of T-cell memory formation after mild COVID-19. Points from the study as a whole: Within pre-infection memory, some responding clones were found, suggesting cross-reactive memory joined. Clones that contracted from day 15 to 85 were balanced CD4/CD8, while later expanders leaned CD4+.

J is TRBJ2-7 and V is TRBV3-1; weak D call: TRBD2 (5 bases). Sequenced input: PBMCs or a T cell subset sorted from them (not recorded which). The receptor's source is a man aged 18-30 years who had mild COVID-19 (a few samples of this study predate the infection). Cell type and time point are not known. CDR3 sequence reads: CASSHSALAYEQYF. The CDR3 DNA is TGTGCCAGCAGCCACTCCGCACTAGCCTACGAGCAGTACTTC.